What follows is one T cell receptor beta chain and its context. It has no known antigen specificity. Within one base of it there is no much larger clone, and no base qualities were kept. Each donor gave one peripheral blood draw, averaging around 120 mL, which was collected into heparinised tubes. A BD FACSAria II and a panel including CD45RO, CCR7, CD25, CD127, CD95 and CD27 were used to sort naive, central memory, regulatory and stem cell-like memory CD4+ T cells. A purity above 95% was achieved for all sorted populations. PBMCs were isolated immediately by Lymphoprep density gradient centrifugation and stained directly without culture. Samples were stained and sorted in pairs, with one healthy donor and one patient per experiment, so that batch effects were minimized. The data were taken from a study of beta chain features in type 1 diabetes (dated by TCRdb to 2017 to 2018). Notes on the research overall: Mean age, gender distribution, total cell number and subset yield did not differ between patients and healthy donors. The study compared TCRB repertoires of sorted circulating CD4+ T cell subsets between recently diagnosed type 1 diabetes patients and matched healthy donors. A total of roughly 110 million sorted cells were examined across all samples, and the number of cells per subset was strongly correlated with RNA yield. Whereas all 30 or so donors provided naive and central memory subsets, regulatory and stem cell-like memory subsets were isolated from just 8 patients and roughly 8 healthy donors. Overall results and qualifications from the work: Shorter templates might be favored by PCR, yet because patient and control samples were amplified and corrected together, any such skew would affect both groups equally. Patients with type 1 diabetes made fewer insertions and deleted more nucleotides at VDJ recombination sites, implying thymic rearrangement abnormalities. Because small numbers of individuals were included in the HLA sub-analyses, any influence of HLA type on TCRB rearrangement was left unresolved. Type 1 diabetes patients showed a moderate but significant shortening of TCRB CDR3 length in all four CD4+ subsets. Because cDNA was sequenced instead of genomic DNA, highly expressing activated cells could be over-represented, though the groups showed no difference in activation or CD3 levels. Naive, central memory and regulatory TCRB repertoires appeared to be more alike among patients than among healthy donors.

All of the isolated RNA was reverse transcribed with the High Capacity cDNA Reverse Transcription Kit, so expressed TCRB transcripts were sequenced. Deep immunoSEQ sequencing was applied to naive, central memory and regulatory T cell samples, giving an average of around 3.8 million total reads per sample. After sorted cells were lysed in RLT buffer, RNA was extracted with DNase-treated RNeasy Micro or Mini kits, with the choice depending on cell number. Each cell subset was processed on its own to prevent cross-contamination, while patient and healthy donor samples were processed together. The immunoSEQ multiplex PCR was used to amplify TCRB sequences from cDNA, yielding 87-bp fragments that span the CDR3 region. Amplicons were sequenced on the Illumina HiSeq platform. The source study handled its data this way. PCR bias was corrected computationally using synthetic template baselines, and reads within Hamming distance 2 were collapsed, with unmergeable singletons discarded. Reads were aligned against IMGT so that V, D and J genes, CDR3 length and insertions or deletions at six rearrangement sites could be assigned. Within each subset, clonotype counts were normalized to the number of sorted cells before true diversity and Gini coefficients were calculated with the tcR R package. The overlap coefficient, calculated on TCRB nucleotide sequences, was used to measure repertoire sharing. Out-of-frame TCRB sequences from naive cells were analyzed to stand in for the pre-selection repertoire. Imported from immuneACCESS, the table was reduced by TCRdb to in-frame sequences with V and J called. These copies leave out some clones; in studies compared against another copy, an unresolved V gene accounts for under half, and the cause of the remainder is not known. From that table come the V and J calls and clone size; the DNA was used to work out D and trimming. This sample gives around 430,000 clones in total; roughly 30% of them show up just once. The biggest ten clones account for around 0.065% of the sample.

The trim is 3 bases for V and 0 bases for J, with a gap of 12 bases between the germline ends. CDR1 SGHTA and CDR2 FQGNSA were looked up in the germline V gene. The cysteine opens and the phenylalanine closes a CDR3 of 15 amino acids. This entry keeps only the CDR3 DNA: 45 bases, framed from base 1. The TCR originated in a man younger than 35 in good health. The rearranged chain carries TRBV7-2 and TRBJ2-7; the D gene is perhaps TRBD2, on 6 matching bases. Sequencing input: naive CD4+ T cells from blood. The cell subset or site label on this specimen signifies: true naive CD4+ T cells. At the DNA level, the sequence is TGTGCCAGCAGCTTGGAGGGCCCTAGCTCCTACGAGCAGTACTTC. Translated, it gives CASSLEGPSSYEQYF.